This T cell receptor beta chain emerged from a study of blood T cells in healthy people across ages. This clonotype occurred a few times. Then a second PCR, running roughly 7 to 11 cycles, was carried out with a sample-barcoded 5' primer and a J-beta primer mix. Per sample, CDR3-containing paired-end reads numbered at least 2.5 million. TCRdb reanalysed the 5' RACE reads using MiXCR and keeps one entry per CDR3 protein. The data contain nearly 800,000 distinct CDR3 sequences, roughly 25% of them singletons. The CDR3 runs 15 residues. Per germline, CDR1 LGHNA and CDR2 YSLEER. V lost 0 bases and J 5 bases, leaving 14 bases between the germline ends. The data also belong to a second study, concerning T cells of mothers and their children. This second study notes: The second PCR's M1S primer added sample barcodes and 2-4 random nucleotides.

V usage is TRBV4-3 and J usage is TRBJ2-7; the D gene is possibly TRBD2 (5 bases). The receptor's source is a boy between 5 and 17 years old in good health. The sequenced sample consisted of blood. The CDR3 sequence is CASSQDKVPEDEQYF. CDR3 sequence (DNA): TGCGCCAGCAGCCAAGACAAAGTGCCGGAGGACGAGCAGTACTTC.